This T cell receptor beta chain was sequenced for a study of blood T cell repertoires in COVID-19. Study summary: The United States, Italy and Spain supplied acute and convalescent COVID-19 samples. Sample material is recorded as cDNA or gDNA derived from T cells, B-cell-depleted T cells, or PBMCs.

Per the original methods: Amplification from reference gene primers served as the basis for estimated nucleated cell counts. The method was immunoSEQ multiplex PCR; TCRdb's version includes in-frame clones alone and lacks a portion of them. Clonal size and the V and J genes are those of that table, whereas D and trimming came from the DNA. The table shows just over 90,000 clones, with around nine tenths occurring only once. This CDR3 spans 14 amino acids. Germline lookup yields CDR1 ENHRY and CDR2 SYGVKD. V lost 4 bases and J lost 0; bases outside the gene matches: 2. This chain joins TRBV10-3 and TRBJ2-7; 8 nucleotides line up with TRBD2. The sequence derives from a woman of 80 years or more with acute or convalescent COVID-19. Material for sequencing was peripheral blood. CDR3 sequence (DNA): TGTGCCATCAGTGCGGGGGGGAGCTCCTACGAGCAGTACTTC. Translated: CAISAGGSSYEQYF.